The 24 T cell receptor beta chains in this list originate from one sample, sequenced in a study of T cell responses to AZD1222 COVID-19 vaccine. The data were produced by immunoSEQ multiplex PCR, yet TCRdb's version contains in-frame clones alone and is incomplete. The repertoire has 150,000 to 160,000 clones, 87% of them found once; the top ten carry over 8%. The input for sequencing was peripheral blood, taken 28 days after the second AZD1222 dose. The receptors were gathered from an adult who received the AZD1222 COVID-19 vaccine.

The CDR3 DNA reads TGTGCCCCCAAGGGGTGGGAGGTGAGCGCTTCACCCCTCCACTTT. Its translation: CAPKGWEVSASPLHF. The gene calls are TRBV9 and TRBJ1-6, with D perhaps TRBD1 (5 bases). Germline V gene sequence: CDR1 SGDLS, CDR2 YYNGEE. Trimming left V 10 bases short and J 9 bases short, with 23 bases between. The CDR3 has 15 amino acids.

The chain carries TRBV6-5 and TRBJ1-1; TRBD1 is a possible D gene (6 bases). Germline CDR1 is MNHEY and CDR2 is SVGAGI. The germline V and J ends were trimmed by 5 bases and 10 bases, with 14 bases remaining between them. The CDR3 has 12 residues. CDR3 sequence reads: CASSRRTGTAFF. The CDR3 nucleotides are TGTGCCAGCAGTCGAAGAACAGGGACAGCTTTCTTT.

The CDR3 nucleotides are TGTGCCAGCTTCAGGGACGGCGGATCTGAAAAACTGTTTTTT. Translating gives CASFRDGGSEKLFF. The V and J genes are TRBV28 and TRBJ1-4; D is perhaps TRBD1 (5 bases). Deletions cut 8 bases from V and 7 bases from J, with 17 bases between. CDR3 size: 14 residues. CDR1 MDHEN and CDR2 SYDVKM come from the germline V gene.

The CDR3 reads CASSLRGGDRDTQYF. CDR3 DNA: TGTGCCAGCAGCTTAAGGGGGGGAGATAGGGATACGCAGTATTTT. The chain uses TRBV7-8 and TRBJ2-3; TRBD2 is a possible D gene (7 bases). V shed 2 bases and J shed 6 bases, with 15 bases lying between them. Germline assignment: CDR1 SGHVS and CDR2 FQNEAQ. This CDR3 has 15 residues.

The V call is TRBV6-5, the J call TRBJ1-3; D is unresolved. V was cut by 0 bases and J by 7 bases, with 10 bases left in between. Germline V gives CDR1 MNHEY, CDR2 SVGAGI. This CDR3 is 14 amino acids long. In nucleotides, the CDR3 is TGTGCCAGCAGTTACTCGAAAAGTCCCAACACCATATATTTT. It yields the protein CASSYSKSPNTIYF.

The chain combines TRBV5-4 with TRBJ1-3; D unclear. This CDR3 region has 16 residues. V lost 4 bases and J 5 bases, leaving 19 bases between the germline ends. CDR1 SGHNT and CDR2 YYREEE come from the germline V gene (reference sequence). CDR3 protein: CASSPDLGRARNTIYF. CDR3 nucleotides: TGTGCCAGCAGCCCCGATTTAGGCCGCGCCCGAAACACCATATATTTT. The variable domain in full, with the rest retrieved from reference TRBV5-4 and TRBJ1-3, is ETGVTQSPTHLIKTRGQQVTLRCSSQSGHNTVSWYQQALGQGPQFIFQYYREEENGRGNFPPRFSGLQFPNYSSELNVNALELDDSALYLCASSPDLGRARNTIYFGEGSWLTVV.

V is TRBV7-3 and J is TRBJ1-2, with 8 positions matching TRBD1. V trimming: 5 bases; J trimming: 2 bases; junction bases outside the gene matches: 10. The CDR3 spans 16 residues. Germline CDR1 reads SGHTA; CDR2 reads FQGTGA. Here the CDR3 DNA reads TGTGCCAGCAGCCCAGGTGGGCAGGGGGCGAACTATGGCTACACCTTC. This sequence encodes CASSPGGQGANYGYTF.

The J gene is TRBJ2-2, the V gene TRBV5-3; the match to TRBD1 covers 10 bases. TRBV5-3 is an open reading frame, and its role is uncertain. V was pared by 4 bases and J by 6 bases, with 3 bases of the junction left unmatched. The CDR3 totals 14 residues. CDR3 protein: CARSVDRGPGELFF. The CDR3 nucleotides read TGTGCCAGAAGCGTAGACAGGGGGCCCGGGGAGCTGTTTTTT.

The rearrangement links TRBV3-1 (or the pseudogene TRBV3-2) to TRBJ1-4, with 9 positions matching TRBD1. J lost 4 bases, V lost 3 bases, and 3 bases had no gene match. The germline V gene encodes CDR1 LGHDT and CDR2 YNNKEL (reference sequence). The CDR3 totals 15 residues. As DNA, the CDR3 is TGTGCCAGCAGCCAGGGACAGGGAATTAATGAAAAACTGTTTTTT. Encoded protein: CASSQGQGINEKLFF.

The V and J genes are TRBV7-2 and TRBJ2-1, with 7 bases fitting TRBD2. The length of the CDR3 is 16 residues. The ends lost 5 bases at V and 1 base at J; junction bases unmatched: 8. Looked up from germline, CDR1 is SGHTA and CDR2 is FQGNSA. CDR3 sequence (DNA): TGTGCCAGCAGCCGCCCCAGCGGGACTTCCTACAATGAGCAGTTCTTC. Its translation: CASSRPSGTSYNEQFF. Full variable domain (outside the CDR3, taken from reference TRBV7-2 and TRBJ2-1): GAGVSQSPSNKVTEKGKDVELRCDPISGHTALYWYRQSLGQGLEFLIYFQGNSAPDKSGLPSDRFSAERTGGSVSTLTIQRTQQEDSAVYLCASSRPSGTSYNEQFFGPGTRLTVL.

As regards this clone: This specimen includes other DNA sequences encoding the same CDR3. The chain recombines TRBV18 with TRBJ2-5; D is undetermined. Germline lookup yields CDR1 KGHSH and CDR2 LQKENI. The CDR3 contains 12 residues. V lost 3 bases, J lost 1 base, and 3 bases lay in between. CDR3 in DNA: TGTGCCAGCTCACCCTCCCAAGAGACCCAGTACTTC. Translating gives CASSPSQETQYF. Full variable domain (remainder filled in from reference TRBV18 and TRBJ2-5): NAGVMQNPRHLVRRRGQEARLRCSPMKGHSHVYWYRQLPEEGLKFMVYLQKENIIDESGMPKERFSAEFPKEGPSILRIQQVVRGDSAAYFCASSPSQETQYFGPGTRLLVL.

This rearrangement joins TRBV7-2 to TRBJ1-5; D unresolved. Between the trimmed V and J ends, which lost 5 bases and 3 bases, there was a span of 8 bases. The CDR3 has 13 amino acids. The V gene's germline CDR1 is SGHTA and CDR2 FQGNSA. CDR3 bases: TGTGCCAGCAGCCCGCAATTCAATCAGCCCCAGCATTTT. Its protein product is CASSPQFNQPQHF.

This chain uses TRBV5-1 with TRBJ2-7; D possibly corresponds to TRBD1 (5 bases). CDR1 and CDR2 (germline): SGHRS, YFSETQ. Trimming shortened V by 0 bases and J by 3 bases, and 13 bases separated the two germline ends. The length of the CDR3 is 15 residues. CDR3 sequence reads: CASSLGPGPRYEQYF. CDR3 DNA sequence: TGCGCCAGCAGCTTGGGGCCAGGGCCCCGCTACGAGCAGTACTTC.

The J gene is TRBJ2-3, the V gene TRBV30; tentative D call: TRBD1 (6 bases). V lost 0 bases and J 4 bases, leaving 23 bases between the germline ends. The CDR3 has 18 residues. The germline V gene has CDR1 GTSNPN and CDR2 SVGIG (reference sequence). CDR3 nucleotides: TGTGCCTGGAGTGTAACTAAAGGGGGTTCAATGATCCCAGATACGCAGTATTTT. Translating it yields CAWSVTKGGSMIPDTQYF.

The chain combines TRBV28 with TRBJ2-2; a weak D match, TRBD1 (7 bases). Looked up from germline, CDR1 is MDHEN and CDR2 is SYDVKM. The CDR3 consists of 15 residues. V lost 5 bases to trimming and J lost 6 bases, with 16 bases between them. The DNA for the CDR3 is TGTGCCAGCAGTCCAAGCAGGGGGAGGTCCGGGGAGCTGTTTTTT. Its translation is CASSPSRGRSGELFF.

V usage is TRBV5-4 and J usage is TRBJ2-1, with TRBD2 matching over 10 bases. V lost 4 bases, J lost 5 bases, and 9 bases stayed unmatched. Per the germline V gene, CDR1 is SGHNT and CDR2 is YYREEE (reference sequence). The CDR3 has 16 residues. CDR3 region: CASSPGGLAGDNEQFF. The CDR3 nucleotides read TGTGCCAGCAGCCCGGGGGGTCTAGCGGGAGACAATGAGCAGTTCTTC.

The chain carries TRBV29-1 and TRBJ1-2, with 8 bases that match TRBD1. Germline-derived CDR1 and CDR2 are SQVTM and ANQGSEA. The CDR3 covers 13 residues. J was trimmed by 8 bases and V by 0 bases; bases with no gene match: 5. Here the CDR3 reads CSVEDQGARGYTF. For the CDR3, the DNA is TGCAGCGTTGAAGATCAGGGGGCGCGGGGCTACACCTTC.

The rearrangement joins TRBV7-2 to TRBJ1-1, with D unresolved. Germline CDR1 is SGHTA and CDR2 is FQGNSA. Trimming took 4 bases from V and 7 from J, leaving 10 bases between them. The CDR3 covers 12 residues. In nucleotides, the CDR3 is TGTGCCAGCAGCTATCTGGCAGGTGAAGCTTTCTTT. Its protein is CASSYLAGEAFF. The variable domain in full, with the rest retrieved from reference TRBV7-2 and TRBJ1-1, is GAGVSQSPSNKVTEKGKDVELRCDPISGHTALYWYRQSLGQGLEFLIYFQGNSAPDKSGLPSDRFSAERTGGSVSTLTIQRTQQEDSAVYLCASSYLAGEAFFGQGTRLTVV.

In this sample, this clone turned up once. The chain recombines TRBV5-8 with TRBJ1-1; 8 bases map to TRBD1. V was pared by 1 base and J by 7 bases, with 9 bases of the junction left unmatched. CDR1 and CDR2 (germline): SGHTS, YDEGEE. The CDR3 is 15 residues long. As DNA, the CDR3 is TGTGCCAGCAGCTTGTGGCAGGGGGCGGCCTATGAAGCTTTCTTT. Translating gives CASSLWQGAAYEAFF.

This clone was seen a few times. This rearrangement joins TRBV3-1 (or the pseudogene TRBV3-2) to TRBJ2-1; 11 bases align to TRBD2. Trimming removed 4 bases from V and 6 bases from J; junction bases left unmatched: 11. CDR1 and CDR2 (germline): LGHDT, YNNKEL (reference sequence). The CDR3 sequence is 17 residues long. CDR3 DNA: TGTGCCAGCAGCCGTTTGGTGGGACTAGCGGATTCCAATGAGCAGTTCTTC. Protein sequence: CASSRLVGLADSNEQFF.

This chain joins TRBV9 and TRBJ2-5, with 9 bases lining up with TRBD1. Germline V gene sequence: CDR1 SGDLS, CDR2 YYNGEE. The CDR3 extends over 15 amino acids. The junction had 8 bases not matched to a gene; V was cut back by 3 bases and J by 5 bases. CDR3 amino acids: CASSGGDRVTETQYF. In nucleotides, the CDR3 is TGTGCCAGCAGCGGGGGGGACAGGGTGACGGAGACCCAGTACTTC.

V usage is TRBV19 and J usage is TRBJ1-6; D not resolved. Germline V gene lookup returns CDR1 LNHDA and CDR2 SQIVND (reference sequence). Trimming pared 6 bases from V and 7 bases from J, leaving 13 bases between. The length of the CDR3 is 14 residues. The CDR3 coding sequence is TGTGCCAGTAGAGAAGGGAGTGGGAATTCACCCCTCCACTTT. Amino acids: CASREGSGNSPLHF.

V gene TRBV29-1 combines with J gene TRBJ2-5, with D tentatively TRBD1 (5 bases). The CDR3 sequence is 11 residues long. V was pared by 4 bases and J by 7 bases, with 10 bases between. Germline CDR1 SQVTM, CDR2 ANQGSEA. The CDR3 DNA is TGCAGCGTTGGACAGTCCGCGACCCAGTACTTC. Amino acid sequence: CSVGQSATQYF.

CDR3 DNA: TGTGCCAGTAGCGATCGTACAGGGTGGAGCACAGTCGGCTACACCTTC. Its translation: CASSDRTGWSTVGYTF. The V and J genes are TRBV19 and TRBJ1-2; D possibly corresponds to TRBD1 (6 bases). Deletions cut 6 bases from V and 8 bases from J, with 25 bases between. Germline V gene sequence: CDR1 LNHDA, CDR2 SQIVND (reference sequence). This CDR3 contains 16 residues.